A single sample is the source of the 22 T cell receptor beta chains below, sequenced in a study of T cell changes during pregnancy in multiple sclerosis. The method was immunoSEQ multiplex PCR; TCRdb's version includes in-frame clones alone and lacks a portion of them. Of about 100,000 clones detected, 91% appear once; the ten largest clones hold about 2.9%. The starting material was peripheral blood, obtained in the second trimester of pregnancy. Receptors originate from a female donor with multiple sclerosis, enrolled in a pregnancy study.

The V call is TRBV5-6, the J call TRBJ2-7; D call uncertain. Germline V gives CDR1 SGHDT, CDR2 YYEEEE. Trimming took off 0 bases at V and 6 bases at J, with 13 bases between the two ends. The CDR3 sequence is 14 residues long. The CDR3 region is CASSLGHPSLEQYF. The CDR3 coding sequence is TGTGCCAGCAGCTTGGGACACCCTTCCCTCGAGCAGTACTTC. Looking up the rest from reference TRBV5-6 and TRBJ2-7 gives the full variable domain: DAGVTQSPTHLIKTRGQQVTLRCSPKSGHDTVSWYQQALGQGPQFIFQYYEEEERQRGNFPDRFSGHQFPNYSSELNVNALLLGDSALYLCASSLGHPSLEQYFGPGTRLTVT.

The V gene is TRBV9, the J gene TRBJ1-1; D may be TRBD1 (5 bases). There are 14 residues in the CDR3. The V and J ends lost 0 bases and 4 bases respectively, with 10 bases between them. Per the germline V gene, CDR1 is SGDLS and CDR2 is YYNGEE. The chain's CDR3 is CASSVDGASTEAFF. CDR3 sequence (DNA): TGTGCCAGCAGCGTAGATGGGGCGAGCACTGAAGCTTTCTTT.

The chain joins TRBV29-1 to TRBJ2-7, with 7 nucleotides matching TRBD1. Unmatched junction bases numbered 8, after V lost 7 bases and J lost 2 bases. Germline V gives CDR1 SQVTM, CDR2 ANQGSEA. The CDR3 runs to 13 residues. The CDR3 sequence is CSAERDRPYEQYF. The DNA for the CDR3 is TGCAGCGCCGAACGGGACAGACCCTACGAGCAGTACTTC.

The chain uses TRBV29-1 and TRBJ2-7; TRBD1 agrees at 8 bases. The trim removed 6 bases at V and 2 bases at J, leaving 6 bases unmatched. The V gene's germline CDR1 is SQVTM and CDR2 ANQGSEA. The CDR3 is 13 residues long. DNA of the CDR3: TGCAGCGTGACGGGACAGGAGCCCTACGAGCAGTACTTC. Translating it yields CSVTGQEPYEQYF.

This chain links TRBV15 with TRBJ2-1, with D tentatively TRBD2 (6 bases). CDR1 is LNHNV and CDR2 is YYDKDF in the germline V gene (reference sequence). Trimming stripped 4 bases from V and 5 bases from J, with 15 bases between. The CDR3 has 15 residues. For the CDR3, the DNA is TGTGCCACCAGCACCTCGGGGGACCGAGACAATGAGCAGTTCTTC. It yields the protein CATSTSGDRDNEQFF.

The CDR3 nucleotides are TGTGCCAGCAGCGTAGGTGTAGATTCACCCCTCCACTTT. Its translation: CASSVGVDSPLHF. V gene TRBV9 combines with J gene TRBJ1-6; D uncertain. The germline CDR1 and CDR2 sequences are SGDLS and YYNGEE. The CDR3 totals 13 residues. The V end was cut by 0 bases, the J end by 8 bases, with 6 bases between.

This chain links TRBV5-6 with TRBJ1-1; D is unresolved. CDR1 and CDR2 (germline): SGHDT, YYEEEE. Between the trimmed V and J ends, which lost 0 bases and 0 bases, there was a span of 6 bases. This CDR3 comprises 14 residues. In nucleotides, the CDR3 is TGTGCCAGCAGCTTGGACAGAATGAACACTGAAGCTTTCTTT. Its translation is CASSLDRMNTEAFF.

V is TRBV28 and J is TRBJ2-7; the match to TRBD2 covers 8 bases. With V trimmed by 6 bases and J by 6 bases, 4 bases remained unmatched. Germline-derived CDR1 and CDR2 are MDHEN and SYDVKM. The CDR3 runs 12 residues. CDR3 DNA sequence: TGTGCCAGCAGCCTCGGGGGGGTCGAGCAGTACTTC. Protein: CASSLGGVEQYF.

V is TRBV7-9 and J is TRBJ2-1; TRBD2 is a possible D gene (6 bases). The CDR3 is 15 amino acids. Germline V gene sequence: CDR1 SEHNR, CDR2 FQNEAQ (reference sequence). Trimming took off 4 bases at V and 2 bases at J, with 12 bases between the two ends. The DNA for the CDR3 is TGTGCCAGCAGCTCTAAGACTAGTCCCTACAATGAGCAGTTCTTC. Amino acids: CASSSKTSPYNEQFF.

This chain connects TRBV28 to TRBJ2-7; 7 bases line up with TRBD2. The CDR3 is made up of 17 amino acids. After removal of 2 bases from V and 2 bases from J, the junction contained 12 bases not matched to a gene. Germline CDR1 is MDHEN and CDR2 is SYDVKM. The CDR3 nucleotides are TGTGCCAGCAGTTTAGAGACCAGACTAGCCTCCCCCTACGAGCAGTACTTC. Amino acid sequence: CASSLETRLASPYEQYF.

The chain has TRBV6-5 and TRBJ2-7, with D unresolved. V was clipped by 0 bases and J by 7 bases, with 16 bases between them. The length of the CDR3 is 15 residues. The V gene's germline CDR1 is MNHEY and CDR2 SVGAGI. The CDR3 here is CASSYSIVAAREQYF. CDR3 in DNA: TGTGCCAGCAGTTACTCGATTGTTGCCGCGCGGGAGCAGTACTTC.

The chain employs TRBV28 and TRBJ2-1, with 7 bases lining up with TRBD2. The CDR3 sequence is 16 residues long. Germline V CDR1 and CDR2: MDHEN, SYDVKM. Trimming at V came to 7 bases and at J to 0 bases, leaving 9 bases not matched to a gene. The CDR3 region is CASISRDYASYNEQFF. The CDR3 DNA reads TGTGCCAGCATCTCGAGGGACTACGCCTCCTACAATGAGCAGTTCTTC.

The rearrangement uses TRBV9 and TRBJ1-1, with D hard to call. V was trimmed by 0 bases and J by 0 bases, leaving 9 bases between them. The CDR3 is made up of 15 amino acids. Germline CDR1 and CDR2: SGDLS and YYNGEE. The CDR3 region has the DNA TGTGCCAGCAGCGTAGGGGCAGCTATGAACACTGAAGCTTTCTTT. Translating it yields CASSVGAAMNTEAFF.

J is TRBJ1-5 and V is TRBV2; D not certain. Germline V gene data show CDR1 as SNHLY and CDR2 as FYNNEI. V was clipped by 8 bases and J by 6 bases, with 14 bases between them. This CDR3 region has 13 residues. The CDR3 DNA follows: TGTGCCAGCCAACTACTGAAGGTTCAGCCCCAGCATTTT. Protein sequence: CASQLLKVQPQHF.

This chain joins TRBV27 and TRBJ2-4; 8 nucleotides align to TRBD1. In germline, CDR1 is MNHEY, CDR2 SMNVEV (reference sequence). Germline trimming cut 1 base from V and 3 bases from J; bases unmatched to any gene: 11. The CDR3 sequence is 18 residues long. In DNA form, the CDR3 reads TGTGCCAGCAGTTTATGGCCCCCCCTCGACAGGGGCAAAAACATTCAGTACTTC. Its protein is CASSLWPPLDRGKNIQYF.

The genes are TRBV6-6 and TRBJ2-7, with 10 bases lining up with TRBD2. Per germline, CDR1 MNHNY and CDR2 SVGAGI (reference sequence). This CDR3 contains 14 residues. V was clipped by 6 bases and J by 6 bases; unmatched bases: 8. Here the CDR3 reads CASRPLAGVGEQYF. The CDR3 DNA reads as TGTGCCAGCAGACCCCTAGCGGGAGTTGGCGAGCAGTACTTC.

The chain is built from TRBV19 and TRBJ2-7; TRBD1 matches 8 bases. This CDR3 comprises 14 residues. Germline V gene sequence: CDR1 LNHDA, CDR2 SQIVND (reference sequence). J gave up 0 bases and V 5 bases, and 3 bases lay outside the gene matches. The CDR3: CASSADRASYEQYF. As DNA, the CDR3 is TGTGCCAGTAGTGCGGACAGGGCCTCCTACGAGCAGTACTTC. The whole variable domain, remainder taken from reference TRBV19 and TRBJ2-7, is DGGITQSPKYLFRKEGQNVTLSCEQNLNHDAMYWYRQDPGQGLRLIYYSQIVNDFQKGDIAEGYSVSREKKESFPLTVTSAQKNPTAFYLCASSADRASYEQYFGPGTRLTVT.

This chain uses TRBV30 with TRBJ1-3; unclear D gene. V dropped 0 bases and J dropped 4 bases, with 4 bases sitting between them. Germline values: CDR1 GTSNPN, CDR2 SVGIG (reference sequence). This CDR3 has 12 amino acids. The CDR3: CAWSVRGNTIYF. In DNA form, the CDR3 reads TGTGCCTGGAGTGTACGGGGAAACACCATATATTTT.

This chain links TRBV5-1 with TRBJ1-3; the D is unclear. This CDR3 contains 14 residues. Germline CDR1 SGHRS, CDR2 YFSETQ. Trimming stripped 0 bases from V and 2 bases from J, with 6 bases between. This CDR3 reads CASSLDSAGNTIYF. The CDR3 nucleotides are TGCGCCAGCAGCTTGGACTCTGCTGGAAACACCATATATTTT. The full variable domain, with the rest looked up from reference TRBV5-1 and TRBJ1-3, is KAGVTQTPRYLIKTRGQQVTLSCSPISGHRSVSWYQQTPGQGLQFLFEYFSETQRNKGNFPGRFSGRQFSNSRSEMNVSTLELGDSALYLCASSLDSAGNTIYFGEGSWLTVV.

The chain carries TRBV5-1 and TRBJ2-3; 7 positions match TRBD2. This CDR3 has 14 residues. V lost 3 bases to trimming and J lost 7 bases; unmatched junction nucleotides: 8. Germline V lookup: CDR1 SGHRS, CDR2 YFSETQ. The CDR3 here is CASSSTSNRYTQYF. For the CDR3, the DNA is TGCGCCAGCAGCTCGACTAGCAATCGGTATACGCAGTATTTT. Filled out from reference TRBV5-1 and TRBJ2-3, the complete variable domain reads KAGVTQTPRYLIKTRGQQVTLSCSPISGHRSVSWYQQTPGQGLQFLFEYFSETQRNKGNFPGRFSGRQFSNSRSEMNVSTLELGDSALYLCASSSTSNRYTQYFGPGTRLTVL.

This clone was recorded only once. This chain uses TRBV19 with TRBJ2-1; 9 bases agree with TRBD2. The germline V gene has CDR1 LNHDA and CDR2 SQIVND (reference sequence). Trimming cost V 6 bases and J 6 bases; bases outside gene matches: 3. This CDR3 has 13 residues. CDR3 coding DNA: TGTGCCAGTAGAAGACTAGCGGCCAATGAGCAGTTCTTC. Translated, it gives CASRRLAANEQFF.

V and J are TRBV19 and TRBJ1-1, with 8 bases that match TRBD1. The CDR3 spans 15 residues. After removal of 5 bases from V and 1 base from J, the junction contained 6 bases not matched to a gene. CDR1 is LNHDA and CDR2 is SQIVND in the germline V gene (reference sequence). The CDR3 loop reads CASSPWTGRNTEAFF. The CDR3 coding sequence is TGTGCCAGTAGTCCTTGGACAGGGAGGAACACTGAAGCTTTCTTT.